A single sample is the source of the 14 T cell receptor beta chains below, sequenced in a study of shared clonotypes between healthy human individuals. The assay was immunoSEQ multiplex PCR, and TCRdb's table has in-frame clones only and misses some. The sample has approximately 530,000 clones, 95% to 96% seen once; the top ten hold 0.05% to 0.08%. Sequencing input: naive CD4+ T cells sorted from blood. As to subset: CD45RA+ positively selected. The receptors derive from a woman aged 25 to 39 in good health.

The V call is TRBV7-8, the J call TRBJ2-7; 7 bases match TRBD2. Germline V gives CDR1 SGHVS, CDR2 FQNEAQ. V shed 1 base, J shed 3 bases, and the junction held 12 bases outside the gene matches. This CDR3 is 17 amino acids long. The chain's CDR3 is CASSLVGRTSINYEQYF. DNA of the CDR3: TGTGCCAGCAGCTTAGTAGGAAGGACTAGTATAAACTACGAGCAGTACTTC. The whole variable domain, remainder taken from reference TRBV7-8 and TRBJ2-7, is GAGVSQSPRYKVAKRGQDVALRCDPISGHVSLFWYQQALGQGPEFLTYFQNEAQLDKSGLPSDRFFAERPEGSVSTLKIQRTQQEDSAVYLCASSLVGRTSINYEQYFGPGTRLTVT.

The chain has TRBV4-1 and TRBJ2-2; TRBD2 matches at 10 bases. With 5 bases clipped from V and 3 bases from J, the junction kept 12 bases outside the gene matches. Germline CDR1 is MGHRA and CDR2 is YSYEKL. The CDR3 has 18 amino acids. Here the CDR3 reads CASSLLPSGRRDTGELFF. Written as DNA, the CDR3 is TGCGCCAGCAGCTTATTACCTAGCGGGAGACGGGACACCGGGGAGCTGTTTTTT.

CDR3 sequence reads: CASSSTSGTSTDTQYF. CDR3 in DNA: TGCGCCAGCAGCTCAACTAGCGGGACTAGCACAGATACGCAGTATTTT. The chain combines TRBV5-1 with TRBJ2-3; TRBD2 matches at 10 bases. V trimming: 3 bases; J trimming: 0 bases; junction bases outside the gene matches: 4. Germline V lookup: CDR1 SGHRS, CDR2 YFSETQ. The CDR3 is made up of 16 amino acids.

This clone was picked up one time. The J gene is TRBJ2-5, the V gene TRBV18; a weak D match, TRBD1 (6 bases). The J call may be mistaken, given a closer DNA end match to TRBJ2-7. Germline CDR1 and CDR2: KGHSH and LQKENI. The CDR3 totals 13 residues. CDR3 in amino acids: CASSPQGPSEQYF. The CDR3 DNA follows: TGTGCCAGCTCACCCCAGGGGCCCAGCGAGCAGTACTTC.

The chain uses TRBV28 and TRBJ1-1, with TRBD1 matching 8 bases. The germline V gene encodes CDR1 MDHEN and CDR2 SYDVKM. This CDR3 contains 15 residues. The ends lost 2 bases at V and 4 bases at J; junction bases unmatched: 6. Here the CDR3 reads CASSLQGAISTEAFF. For the CDR3, the DNA is TGTGCCAGCAGTTTACAGGGGGCAATTAGCACTGAAGCTTTCTTT.

The chain employs TRBV29-1 and TRBJ2-3, with D maybe TRBD1 (5 bases). V shed 0 bases and J shed 4 bases, with 11 bases lying between them. Per germline, CDR1 SQVTM and CDR2 ANQGSEA. The CDR3 totals 14 residues. CDR3 protein: CSVEDWVGADTQYF. CDR3 nucleotide sequence: TGCAGCGTTGAAGATTGGGTAGGGGCAGATACGCAGTATTTT.

The chain has TRBV7-9 and TRBJ2-7; 8 positions match TRBD2. V lost 3 bases and J lost 7; bases outside the gene matches: 8. Germline V lookup: CDR1 SEHNR, CDR2 FQNEAQ (reference sequence). CDR3 size: 14 residues. The CDR3 DNA reads TGTGCCAGCAGCTTCGGAACTAGCGGACCGGAGCAGTACTTC. Its protein is CASSFGTSGPEQYF.

The chain has TRBV6-1 and TRBJ1-4; TRBD1 is a possible D gene (5 bases). The germline V and J ends were trimmed by 2 bases and 8 bases, with 15 bases remaining between them. CDR3 length equals 15 residues. Germline V gene lookup returns CDR1 MNHNS and CDR2 SASEGT. The CDR3 loop is CASSEPGRVVEKLFF. The CDR3 region has the DNA TGTGCCAGCAGTGAACCGGGGCGCGTAGTAGAAAAACTGTTTTTT.

As regards this clone: Other DNA sequences of this sample code for an identical CDR3. The rearrangement joins TRBV5-1 to TRBJ2-1, with no clear D. The CDR3 covers 14 residues. V was clipped by 4 bases and J by 1 base, with 9 bases between them. The germline gives CDR1 SGHRS, CDR2 YFSETQ. CDR3 sequence (DNA): TGCGCCAGCAGCCGCGGCCAGTCCTACAATGAGCAGTTCTTC. Its translation: CASSRGQSYNEQFF.

The chain couples TRBV19 to TRBJ1-2, with D hard to call. V was trimmed by 5 bases and J by 0 bases, leaving 13 bases between them. Germline V gives CDR1 LNHDA, CDR2 SQIVND (reference sequence). The CDR3 spans 15 residues. Here the CDR3 DNA reads TGTGCCAGTAGTGTCTCCCGGACGACTAACTATGGCTACACCTTC. Translation gives CASSVSRTTNYGYTF.

The chain recombines TRBV14 with TRBJ2-2, with 8 bases that match TRBD2. Germline V gene sequence: CDR1 SGHDN, CDR2 FVKESK. V was pared by 4 bases and J by 6 bases, with 7 bases of the junction left unmatched. The CDR3 consists of 15 residues. The CDR3: CASSPGLAPAGELFF. The CDR3 DNA reads TGTGCCAGCAGCCCCGGACTAGCCCCCGCCGGGGAGCTGTTTTTT.

The chain is built from TRBV5-4 and TRBJ2-5; D is unclear. Trimming removed 4 bases at V and 3 bases at J, with 10 bases between. CDR1 is SGHNT, CDR2 YYREEE, per germline (reference sequence). This CDR3 is 13 amino acids long. CDR3 coding DNA: TGTGCCAGCAGCACCCCAGGAAAAGAGACCCAGTACTTC. Protein: CASSTPGKETQYF.

This sequence joins TRBV5-8 and TRBJ2-1; D tentatively fits TRBD1 or TRBD2 (5 bases each). Trimming took 4 bases from V and 3 from J, leaving 14 bases between them. CDR3 size: 15 residues. CDR1 is SGHTS and CDR2 is YDEGEE in the germline V gene. In nucleotides, the CDR3 is TGTGCCAGCAGCCTCGGGACGAGCATCTACAATGAGCAGTTCTTC. This encodes CASSLGTSIYNEQFF.

The chain joins TRBV2 to TRBJ1-1, with TRBD1 as a possible D gene (5 bases). The CDR3 is made up of 13 amino acids. Germline CDR1 is SNHLY and CDR2 is FYNNEI. Trimming took 8 bases from V and 1 from J, leaving 11 bases between them. CDR3 in DNA: TGTGCCAGCTCAGGACAAAAGAACACTGAAGCTTTCTTT. It yields the protein CASSGQKNTEAFF.